This TCR beta chain originates from a study of shared clonotypes between healthy human individuals. Findings of the study overall: It was only blood that was sampled, and tissue repertoires likely differ.

Generated by immunoSEQ multiplex PCR, the TCRdb table keeps only in-frame clones and is missing some. The sample shows about 2.4 million clones, approximately 93% of them seen only once. This clone was found once. Its target is not known. CDR3 size: 15 residues. V shed 6 bases and J shed 3 bases, with 17 bases lying between them. CDR1 MNHEY and CDR2 SMNVEV come from the germline V gene (reference sequence). Donors were healthy HIV-negative adults without recently reported acute infections or vaccinations. Sequenced material: naive CD4+ T cells from PBMCs. The sample's subset: CD45RA+ positively selected. The TCR was taken from a man aged 18 to 29 in good health. Some clones in this sample may be carry-over from other donors' samples. The J gene is TRBJ1-2, the V gene TRBV27, with D possibly being TRBD1 (6 bases). The CDR3 bases are TGTGCCAGCAGGCCCAGGTCGGGGGGCTACTATGGCTACACCTTC. Translating it yields CASRPRSGGYYGYTF.